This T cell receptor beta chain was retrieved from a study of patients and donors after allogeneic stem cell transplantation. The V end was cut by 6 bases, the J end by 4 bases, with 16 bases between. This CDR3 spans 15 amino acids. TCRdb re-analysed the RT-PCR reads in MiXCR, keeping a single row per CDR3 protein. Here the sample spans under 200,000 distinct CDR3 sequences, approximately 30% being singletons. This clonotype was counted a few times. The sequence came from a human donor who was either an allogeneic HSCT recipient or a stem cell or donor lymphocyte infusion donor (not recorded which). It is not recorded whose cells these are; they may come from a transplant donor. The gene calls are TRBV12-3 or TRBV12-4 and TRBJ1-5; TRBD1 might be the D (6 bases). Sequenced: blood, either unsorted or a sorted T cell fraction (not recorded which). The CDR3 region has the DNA TGTGCCAGCAGACCTTCGGGACACCGAAATCAGCCCCAGCATTTT. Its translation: CASRPSGHRNQPQHF.